One sample yielded the 27 T cell receptor beta chains listed below, sequenced in a study of human thymus T cells. Profiled with immunoSEQ multiplex PCR; TCRdb holds only in-frame clones, not every one. Among approximately 71,000 clones listed, 85% to 95% were seen once. Surgeons resected thymus tissue during corrective heart surgery. The specimen sequenced was thymus tissue. These receptor sequences come from a girl less than two years old with a congenital heart defect but otherwise immunologically healthy.

The V call is TRBV7-6, the J call TRBJ2-5; D unclear. The CDR3 is 12 amino acids. Germline-derived CDR1 and CDR2 are SGHVS and FNYEAQ. Deletions cut 2 bases from V and 4 bases from J, with 5 bases between. This CDR3 is CASSLNRETQYF. CDR3 nucleotides: TGTGCCAGCAGCTTAAATCGAGAGACCCAGTACTTC.

The genes are TRBV9 and TRBJ2-7, with 8 bases identical to TRBD2. This CDR3 region has 16 residues. Germline V CDR1 and CDR2: SGDLS, YYNGEE. V shed 0 bases, J shed 3 bases, and the junction held 8 bases outside the gene matches. The CDR3 here is CASSVEAAGGRYEQYF. Written as DNA, the CDR3 is TGTGCCAGCAGCGTAGAGGCTGCGGGAGGTCGCTACGAGCAGTACTTC.

This clone showed up just a few times. The chain links TRBV9 to TRBJ1-1; no reliable D call. The germline gives CDR1 SGDLS, CDR2 YYNGEE. Trimming pared 7 bases from V and 0 bases from J, leaving 10 bases between. CDR3 length equals 13 residues. The CDR3 sequence: CASLTVMNTEAFF. The CDR3 nucleotides are TGTGCCAGCTTAACAGTCATGAACACTGAAGCTTTCTTT.

V is TRBV29-1 and J is TRBJ2-2; D gene unclear. The CDR3 is 12 residues long. Germline-derived CDR1 and CDR2 are SQVTM and ANQGSEA. Trimming stripped 1 base from V and 1 base from J, with 1 base between. The CDR3 sequence is CSVEVNTGELFF. The CDR3 coding sequence is TGCAGCGTTGAAGTGAACACCGGGGAGCTGTTTTTT.

The gene calls are TRBV11-2 and TRBJ2-7, with 9 bases that match TRBD1. This CDR3 is 14 amino acids long. The J segment lost 2 bases and the V segment lost 1 base, leaving 0 bases of the junction unmatched. Per the germline V gene, CDR1 is SGHAT and CDR2 is FQNNGV. CDR3 nucleotide sequence: TGTGCCAGCAGCTTAGGGACAGGGGCCTACGAGCAGTACTTC. It translates to CASSLGTGAYEQYF.

J is TRBJ2-3 and V is TRBV5-6; 8 bases line up with TRBD1. The ends lost 4 bases at V and 3 bases at J; junction bases unmatched: 10. CDR3 length equals 16 residues. CDR1 SGHDT and CDR2 YYEEEE come from the germline V gene. The CDR3 sequence is CASSPRDRSATDTQYF. The CDR3 nucleotides read TGTGCCAGCAGCCCCCGGGACAGGTCGGCTACAGATACGCAGTATTTT.

The chain joins TRBV27 to TRBJ2-2; possible D gene TRBD1, 5 bases. The CDR3 is 13 amino acids. Trimming stripped 9 bases from V and 4 bases from J, with 12 bases between. The germline V gene encodes CDR1 MNHEY and CDR2 SMNVEV (reference sequence). The CDR3 DNA follows: TGTGCCAGGAGACAGCACACCACCGGGGAGCTGTTTTTT. It codes for CARRQHTTGELFF.

J is TRBJ1-5 and V is TRBV19, with a tentative D call TRBD1 (5 bases). CDR1 and CDR2 (germline): LNHDA, SQIVND (reference sequence). The CDR3 is 14 residues long. Between the trimmed V and J ends, which lost 4 bases and 6 bases, there was a span of 13 bases. This chain's CDR3 is CASSNRDGGQPQHF. The CDR3 DNA reads TGTGCCAGTAGTAACCGGGACGGAGGTCAGCCCCAGCATTTT.

J is TRBJ2-7 and V is TRBV5-1, with 8 nucleotides matching TRBD1. V lost 0 bases to trimming and J lost 2 bases; unmatched junction nucleotides: 4. This CDR3 has 15 residues. Germline-derived CDR1 and CDR2 are SGHRS and YFSETQ. CDR3 sequence (DNA): TGCGCCAGCAGCTTGGTTGGGACAGGCGCCTACGAGCAGTACTTC. It is translated as CASSLVGTGAYEQYF.

V usage is TRBV5-4 and J usage is TRBJ1-3; tentatively, D is TRBD1 (5 bases). Germline assignment: CDR1 SGHNT and CDR2 YYREEE (reference sequence). The CDR3 runs to 18 residues. V lost 0 bases to trimming and J lost 3 bases, with 19 bases between them. The CDR3 region has the DNA TGTGCCAGCAGCTTGGGGGGGTCCGGAGGCTTAGTTGGAAACACCATATATTTT. Its translation: CASSLGGSGGLVGNTIYF.

V and J are TRBV28 and TRBJ2-7; 13 bases align to TRBD2. The germline V gene encodes CDR1 MDHEN and CDR2 SYDVKM. With 5 bases clipped from V and 6 bases from J, the junction kept 16 bases outside the gene matches. The CDR3 extends over 18 amino acids. The CDR3 bases are TGTGCCAGCAGTGCCAAGACTAGCGGGAGGACCTACCCGGGCGAGCAGTACTTC. It yields the protein CASSAKTSGRTYPGEQYF.

The V call is TRBV5-1, the J call TRBJ2-5; weak D call: TRBD1 (6 bases). Germline V gives CDR1 SGHRS, CDR2 YFSETQ. Deletions cut 3 bases from V and 1 base from J, with 22 bases between. The CDR3 is 18 residues long. Written as DNA, the CDR3 is TGCGCCAGCAGCTACAGGGTAACTTCAGGAAATTGCCAAGAGACCCAGTACTTC. Encoded protein: CASSYRVTSGNCQETQYF. Full variable domain (rest looked up from reference TRBV5-1 and TRBJ2-5): KAGVTQTPRYLIKTRGQQVTLSCSPISGHRSVSWYQQTPGQGLQFLFEYFSETQRNKGNFPGRFSGRQFSNSRSEMNVSTLELGDSALYLCASSYRVTSGNCQETQYFGPGTRLLVL.

The gene calls are TRBV27 and TRBJ1-5; unclear D gene. Per germline, CDR1 MNHEY and CDR2 SMNVEV (reference sequence). Trimming left V 2 bases short and J 7 bases short, with 9 bases between. The CDR3 consists of 13 residues. CDR3 loop: CASSLGMGQPQHF. The CDR3 nucleotides read TGTGCCAGCAGTTTAGGCATGGGCCAGCCCCAGCATTTT.

In its sample, this clone was seen once. The V and J genes are TRBV6-6 and TRBJ1-5, with D tentatively TRBD1 (6 bases). The CDR3 has 16 amino acids. V lost 2 bases and J lost 7, with 18 bases in between. CDR1 and CDR2 from the germline V gene are MNHNY and SVGAGI (reference sequence). CDR3 in DNA: TGTGCCAGCAGTTACCCCCCGGGGGGGCGGCAGCAGCCCCAGCATTTT. It translates to CASSYPPGGRQQPQHF.

V gene TRBV4-2 combines with J gene TRBJ2-3, with TRBD2 as a possible D gene (6 bases). The length of the CDR3 is 21 residues. The V and J ends lost 0 bases and 2 bases respectively, with 27 bases between them. CDR1 LGHNA and CDR2 YNFKEQ come from the germline V gene. The CDR3 bases are TGTGCCAGCAGCCAAGAGCTCGGAGGGACTCAACCAGAGAGCTCCACAGATACGCAGTATTTT. Its translation: CASSQELGGTQPESSTDTQYF.

The chain joins TRBV2 to TRBJ2-7; no reliable D call. CDR3 length equals 13 residues. Trimming cost V 6 bases and J 2 bases, with 11 bases left between them. Germline-derived CDR1 and CDR2 are SNHLY and FYNNEI. DNA for the CDR3: TGTGCCAGCAGAGTCTGGGCCACCTACGAGCAGTACTTC. This translates into CASRVWATYEQYF.

This chain uses TRBV7-6 with TRBJ2-1; 7 bases agree with TRBD2. Germline CDR1 reads SGHVS; CDR2 reads FNYEAQ. This CDR3 has 15 residues. After removal of 5 bases from V and 14 bases from J, the junction contained 18 bases not matched to a gene. CDR3 nucleotides: TGTGCCAGCAGCGCGCCCTTGGATAGCGGGTCGCGGAAGTTCTTC. It is translated as CASSAPLDSGSRKFF.

This chain uses TRBV30 with TRBJ2-1, with D unclear. Trimming removed 2 bases from V and 4 bases from J, with 6 bases in between. CDR1 GTSNPN and CDR2 SVGIG come from the germline V gene (reference sequence). The CDR3 extends over 12 amino acids. CDR3 residues: CAWSSYYNEQFF. The DNA of the CDR3 is TGTGCCTGGAGTAGCTATTACAATGAGCAGTTCTTC.

The chain combines TRBV10-2 with TRBJ1-4; D possibly corresponds to TRBD1 (5 bases). The CDR3 length is 15 residues. V dropped 4 bases and J dropped 4 bases, with 13 bases sitting between them. The germline V gene has CDR1 WSHSY and CDR2 SAAADI. For the CDR3, the DNA is TGCGCCAGCAGTGGAAGGGGCGGATGTAATGAAAAACTGTTTTTT. This translates into CASSGRGGCNEKLFF.

This chain uses TRBV2 with TRBJ1-4, with D hard to call. Germline V gene sequence: CDR1 SNHLY, CDR2 FYNNEI. V was cut by 8 bases and J by 7 bases, with 11 bases left in between. There are 12 residues in the CDR3. The CDR3 region has the DNA TGTGCCAGCTTCTCGACGGGTGAAAAACTGTTTTTT. It yields the protein CASFSTGEKLFF.

This chain connects TRBV18 to TRBJ2-2; D ambiguous. The CDR3 has 13 amino acids. Germline V gene sequence: CDR1 KGHSH, CDR2 LQKENI. V was trimmed by 3 bases and J by 3 bases, leaving 5 bases between them. The CDR3 nucleotides read TGTGCCAGCTCACCGAAGTACACCGGGGAGCTGTTTTTT. It is translated as CASSPKYTGELFF.

This clone was seen only once. The rearrangement joins TRBV7-2 to TRBJ2-3; 12 bases align to TRBD2. The CDR3 has 19 amino acids. V was pared by 6 bases and J by 3 bases, with 16 bases of the junction left unmatched. The germline CDR1 and CDR2 sequences are SGHTA and FQGNSA. Here the CDR3 DNA reads TGTGCCAGCAGTATGACTAGCGGGAGATTATCCAACCTAACAGATACGCAGTATTTT. Encoded protein: CASSMTSGRLSNLTDTQYF. The entire variable domain, with the rest obtained from reference TRBV7-2 and TRBJ2-3, is as follows: GAGVSQSPSNKVTEKGKDVELRCDPISGHTALYWYRQSLGQGLEFLIYFQGNSAPDKSGLPSDRFSAERTGGSVSTLTIQRTQQEDSAVYLCASSMTSGRLSNLTDTQYFGPGTRLTVL.

CDR3 DNA: TGTGCCACCAGCAGAGTTAGCCGGGACAGGGTCAGGGAGACCCAGTACTTC. The encoded protein is CATSRVSRDRVRETQYF. The rearrangement joins TRBV15 to TRBJ2-5, with TRBD1 identical over 9 bases. Germline values: CDR1 LNHNV, CDR2 YYDKDF (reference sequence). With V trimmed by 1 base and J by 5 bases, 11 bases remained unmatched. The CDR3 contains 17 residues.

V and J are TRBV9 and TRBJ2-2, with 8 bases aligning to TRBD2. Trimming at V came to 3 bases and at J to 4 bases, leaving 5 bases not matched to a gene. Germline loops: CDR1 SGDLS, CDR2 YYNGEE. This CDR3 is 15 amino acids long. The CDR3 sequence is CASSGGTRTTGELFF. DNA of the CDR3: TGTGCCAGCAGCGGTGGGACTAGAACCACCGGGGAGCTGTTTTTT.

The chain carries TRBV4-1 and TRBJ2-1; 8 bases align to TRBD2. Germline V gives CDR1 MGHRA, CDR2 YSYEKL. The CDR3 has 16 amino acids. The J segment lost 12 bases and the V segment lost 0 bases, leaving 13 bases of the junction unmatched. CDR3 DNA: TGCGCCAGCAGCCAAGATGAGAGCGGGAGCGGACAACGGCAGTTCTTC. Protein: CASSQDESGSGQRQFF.

The J gene is TRBJ2-2, the V gene TRBV6-4; D may be TRBD1 or TRBD2 (6 bases each). Germline V lookup: CDR1 MRHNA, CDR2 SNTAGT. V dropped 3 bases and J dropped 2 bases, with 10 bases sitting between them. The CDR3 totals 15 residues. CDR3 DNA sequence: TGTGCCAGCAGTGAAAGGGGGGCCAACACCGGGGAGCTGTTTTTT. It yields the protein CASSERGANTGELFF.

Here the CDR3 reads CASSKSGSSYEQYF. The CDR3 coding sequence is TGCGCCAGCAGCAAATCGGGCAGCTCCTACGAGCAGTACTTC. The genes are TRBV5-1 and TRBJ2-7; D ambiguous. The germline V and J ends were trimmed by 4 bases and 0 bases, with 11 bases remaining between them. This CDR3 has 14 residues. Germline CDR1 SGHRS, CDR2 YFSETQ.